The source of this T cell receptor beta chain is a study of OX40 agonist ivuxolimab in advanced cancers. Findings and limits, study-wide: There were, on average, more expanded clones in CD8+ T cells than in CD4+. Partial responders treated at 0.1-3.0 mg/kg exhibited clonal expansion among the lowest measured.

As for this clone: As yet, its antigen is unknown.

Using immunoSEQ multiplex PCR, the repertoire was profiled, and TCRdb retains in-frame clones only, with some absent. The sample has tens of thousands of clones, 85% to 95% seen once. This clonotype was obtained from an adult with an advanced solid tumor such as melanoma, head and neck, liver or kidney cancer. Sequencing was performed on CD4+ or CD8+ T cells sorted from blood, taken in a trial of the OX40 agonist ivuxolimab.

CDR3 sequence reads: CASSLRGTLSYEQYF. The CDR3 DNA sequence: TGTGCCAGCAGTTTAAGGGGGACCCTCTCCTACGAGCAGTACTTC. The chain couples TRBV28 to TRBJ2-7; a weak D match, TRBD1 (6 bases). The germline V gene has CDR1 MDHEN and CDR2 SYDVKM. This CDR3 is 15 amino acids long. Trimming cost V 2 bases and J 0 bases, with 11 bases left between them. The entire variable domain, with the rest obtained from reference TRBV28 and TRBJ2-7, is as follows: DVKVTQSSRYLVKRTGEKVFLECVQDMDHENMFWYRQDPGLGLRLIYFSYDVKMKEKGDIPEGYSVSREKKERFSLILESASTNQTSMYLCASSLRGTLSYEQYFGPGTRLTVT.